This T cell receptor beta chain was sequenced in a study of shared clonotypes between healthy human individuals. As to this clone: The antigen remains unidentified.

CD45RO negativity and positive selection for CCR7 defined naive CD8 cells, a population that excluded terminally differentiated effector memory CD45RA+ cells. Assay: immunoSEQ multiplex PCR; the TCRdb copy retains only in-frame clones and omits some. The sample lists hundreds of thousands of clones; about 95% were seen once. Overall study findings and caveats: Naive CD4 clonotypes overlapped across several donors at roughly 5%.

J gave up 2 bases and V 5 bases, and 6 bases lay outside the gene matches. The CDR3 runs to 15 residues. In germline, CDR1 is MNHEY, CDR2 SMNVEV (reference sequence). Sample: naive CD8+ T cells sorted from blood. The chain is built from TRBV27 and TRBJ2-1, with 7 nucleotides matching TRBD2. The origin of this receptor is a woman aged 30 to 39 in good health. Here the CDR3 DNA reads TGTGCCAGCAGTCCCTTAACTAGCGCCTACAATGAGCAGTTCTTC. It is translated as CASSPLTSAYNEQFF.